The source of this TCR beta chain is a study of blood T cell repertoires in COVID-19. Study overall: Acute and convalescent COVID-19 samples came from the United States, Italy and Spain. In each case, the material was cDNA or gDNA derived from T cells, B-cell-depleted T cells, or PBMCs.

V shed 2 bases, J shed 4 bases, and the junction held 5 bases outside the gene matches. This CDR3 comprises 16 residues. Germline V gives CDR1 MNHEY, CDR2 SMNVEV (reference sequence). Original data processing: The authors estimated nucleated cell counts from reference gene primer amplification. Sequencing used immunoSEQ multiplex PCR; TCRdb keeps in-frame clones, though not all of them. V and J calls and clone size come straight from that table; D and trimming were deduced from the DNA. The table shows roughly 140,000 clones, with 80% to 85% occurring only once. The V gene is TRBV27, the J gene TRBJ2-3; 11 bases map to TRBD2. The TCR comes from a human donor in a cohort sampled during active COVID-19. Sequencing input: peripheral blood. The CDR3 sequence is CASSLRIAGGADTQYF. CDR3 DNA sequence: TGTGCCAGCAGTTTACGGATAGCGGGGGGGGCAGATACGCAGTATTTT.